These 27 T cell receptor beta chains were sequenced from one sample in a study of blood T cell repertoires in COVID-19. Data came from immunoSEQ multiplex PCR; TCRdb stores just in-frame clones and leaves some out. The repertoire holds 87,000 or so clones, about 86% seen once, with over 20% in the top ten. Sequencing was done on a sample of peripheral blood. The receptors were sampled from a woman older than 75 in a cohort sampled during active or convalescent COVID-19.

The J gene is TRBJ2-1, the V gene TRBV7-8, with D perhaps TRBD2 (5 bases). Trimming pared 1 base from V and 7 bases from J, leaving 14 bases between. CDR3 length: 15 residues. Germline CDR1 SGHVS, CDR2 FQNEAQ. The CDR3 nucleotides read TGTGCCAGCAGCTTAGAAGGACTCCTTGGGAATGAGCAGTTCTTC. Translating gives CASSLEGLLGNEQFF.

The chain links TRBV15 to TRBJ2-7; weak D call: TRBD2 (5 bases). Germline values: CDR1 LNHNV, CDR2 YYDKDF (reference sequence). This CDR3 is built from 16 residues. V lost 1 base and J lost 6, with 19 bases in between. DNA for the CDR3: TGTGCCACCAGCAGAGGTAAATTCGAGGGAATTAGCGAGCAGTACTTC. Residues: CATSRGKFEGISEQYF.

V is TRBV15 and J is TRBJ2-7; no reliable D call. V gave up 0 bases and J gave up 2 bases, with 8 bases separating them. The CDR3 totals 14 residues. Germline values: CDR1 LNHNV, CDR2 YYDKDF (reference sequence). This CDR3 is CATSREKSPYEQYF. The CDR3 nucleotides read TGTGCCACCAGCAGAGAAAAGAGTCCCTACGAGCAGTACTTC.

This CDR3 reads CASTSDTNTEAFF. The CDR3 nucleotides read TGTGCCAGTACCTCAGACACGAACACTGAAGCTTTCTTT. The rearrangement links TRBV19 to TRBJ1-1; no firm D call. The CDR3 extends over 13 amino acids. CDR1 LNHDA and CDR2 SQIVND come from the germline V gene (reference sequence). The ends were cut back, 7 bases at V and 1 base at J, with 10 bases in the middle. Complete variable domain (other parts from reference TRBV19 and TRBJ1-1): DGGITQSPKYLFRKEGQNVTLSCEQNLNHDAMYWYRQDPGQGLRLIYYSQIVNDFQKGDIAEGYSVSREKKESFPLTVTSAQKNPTAFYLCASTSDTNTEAFFGQGTRLTVV.

V gene TRBV3-1 (or the pseudogene TRBV3-2) combines with J gene TRBJ2-1; D perhaps matches TRBD2 (6 bases). V gave up 0 bases and J gave up 4 bases, with 13 bases separating them. Germline CDR1 reads LGHDT; CDR2 reads YNNKEL (reference sequence). This CDR3 is 16 amino acids long. This chain's CDR3 is CASSQEIGGAYNEQFF. CDR3 DNA sequence: TGTGCCAGCAGCCAAGAAATAGGAGGGGCTTACAATGAGCAGTTCTTC.

This clone was detected only once. The chain uses TRBV28 and TRBJ2-6; D perhaps matches TRBD1 (6 bases). The CDR3 consists of 17 residues. The germline gives CDR1 MDHEN, CDR2 SYDVKM. Trimming removed 2 bases from V and 2 bases from J, with 13 bases in between. CDR3 protein: CASSLMAGDPGANVLTF. CDR3 in DNA: TGTGCCAGCAGTTTAATGGCAGGGGATCCTGGGGCCAACGTCCTGACTTTC. Combining the CDR3 with reference TRBV28 and TRBJ2-6 gives the whole variable domain DVKVTQSSRYLVKRTGEKVFLECVQDMDHENMFWYRQDPGLGLRLIYFSYDVKMKEKGDIPEGYSVSREKKERFSLILESASTNQTSMYLCASSLMAGDPGANVLTFGAGSRLTVL.

The chain has TRBV11-3 and TRBJ1-2; D is possibly TRBD1 (5 bases). CDR3 length equals 15 residues. V lost 5 bases, J lost 7 bases, and 20 bases lay in between. The germline gives CDR1 SGHNT, CDR2 YENEEA. The CDR3 DNA reads TGTGCCAGCAGCCCACCATTACAGGCTCCGGTTGGCTACACCTTC. Translation gives CASSPPLQAPVGYTF. The full variable domain, rest sourced from reference TRBV11-3 and TRBJ1-2, is EAGVVQSPRYKIIEKKQPVAFWCNPISGHNTLYWYLQNLGQGPELLIRYENEEAVDDSQLPKDRFSAERLKGVDSTLKIQPAELGDSAVYLCASSPPLQAPVGYTFGSGTRLTVV.

V gene TRBV9 combines with J gene TRBJ1-1, with 7 bases aligning to TRBD1. This CDR3 has 15 residues. V gave up 0 bases and J gave up 2 bases; unmatched junction bases: 4. Germline CDR1 is SGDLS and CDR2 is YYNGEE. The CDR3 coding sequence is TGTGCCAGCAGCGTAGTAGGACAGGTCAACACTGAAGCTTTCTTT. Translating it yields CASSVVGQVNTEAFF.

The chain combines TRBV30 with TRBJ2-1, with TRBD2 matching over 9 bases. The ends lost 3 bases at V and 4 bases at J; junction bases unmatched: 7. The CDR3 sequence is 15 residues long. From germline, CDR1 is GTSNPN and CDR2 SVGIG (reference sequence). The CDR3: CAWRLIAGAYNEQFF. The DNA of the CDR3 is TGTGCCTGGAGGCTAATAGCGGGAGCGTACAATGAGCAGTTCTTC.

CDR3 loop: CASRKSGQGADTEAFF. In DNA, the CDR3 is TGCGCCAGCCGCAAATCCGGACAGGGGGCTGACACTGAAGCTTTCTTT. The chain has TRBV5-1 and TRBJ1-1; 11 bases align to TRBD1. The CDR3 spans 16 residues. V lost 7 bases, J lost 3 bases, and 11 bases stayed unmatched. Germline assignment: CDR1 SGHRS and CDR2 YFSETQ.

The V call is TRBV10-3, the J call TRBJ2-5; 10 positions match TRBD1. J was trimmed by 5 bases and V by 6 bases; bases with no gene match: 6. Germline V gene data show CDR1 as ENHRY and CDR2 as SYGVKD. The CDR3 contains 14 residues. CDR3 sequence (DNA): TGTGCCATCAGCCGACAGGGGGCTGATGAGACCCAGTACTTC. Translating it yields CAISRQGADETQYF.

The chain recombines TRBV7-6 with TRBJ2-3; 7 positions match TRBD2. Germline CDR1 SGHVS, CDR2 FNYEAQ. V was pared by 0 bases and J by 3 bases, with 9 bases of the junction left unmatched. This CDR3 comprises 17 residues. The CDR3 spells CASSLAPAGERTDTQYF. CDR3 DNA sequence: TGTGCCAGCAGCTTAGCGCCGGCGGGAGAGAGGACAGATACGCAGTATTTT.

This clone has more than one count but fewer than ten. This chain uses TRBV30 with TRBJ2-7, with a possible D match to TRBD1 (6 bases). From germline, CDR1 is GTSNPN and CDR2 SVGIG (reference sequence). The V end lost 0 bases, the J end lost 4 bases, and 10 bases lay between the germline ends. The CDR3 has 13 amino acids. CDR3 amino acids: CAWSVFRGYEQYF. As DNA, the CDR3 is TGTGCCTGGAGTGTATTCAGGGGTTACGAGCAGTACTTC.

This clone was seen only once. The chain recombines TRBV19 with TRBJ1-4; D gene ambiguous. The length of the CDR3 is 16 residues. Germline assignment: CDR1 LNHDA and CDR2 SQIVND (reference sequence). V was pared by 0 bases and J by 4 bases, with 12 bases between. The CDR3 protein is CASSIDRETYNEKLFF. The CDR3 nucleotides are TGTGCCAGTAGTATAGATCGAGAGACATATAATGAAAAACTGTTTTTT.

The chain combines TRBV27 with TRBJ1-1; 7 bases line up with TRBD1. The germline V gene has CDR1 MNHEY and CDR2 SMNVEV (reference sequence). Trimming removed 2 bases from V and 0 bases from J; junction bases left unmatched: 0. The CDR3 runs to 14 residues. CDR3 protein: CASSLDRVNTEAFF. The CDR3 bases are TGTGCCAGCAGTTTAGACAGGGTGAACACTGAAGCTTTCTTT.

This chain links TRBV10-2 with TRBJ2-4, with 7 bases matching TRBD1. After removal of 5 bases from V and 5 bases from J, the junction contained 0 bases not matched to a gene. The CDR3 runs 12 residues. CDR1 and CDR2 from the germline V gene are WSHSY and SAAADI. For the CDR3, the DNA is TGCGCCAGCAGTCAGGGGGAAAACATTCAGTACTTC. This translates into CASSQGENIQYF.

This clone appeared a few times. The rearrangement links TRBV19 to TRBJ1-2, with 7 bases aligning to TRBD1. This CDR3 has 13 residues. The junction had 5 bases not matched to a gene; V was cut back by 5 bases and J by 5 bases. Germline values: CDR1 LNHDA, CDR2 SQIVND (reference sequence). In DNA form, the CDR3 reads TGTGCCAGTAGTGCCGAGGGGGCGTATGGCTACACCTTC. This gives the protein CASSAEGAYGYTF.

The chain couples TRBV9 to TRBJ2-4, with 8 bases identical to TRBD1. The J segment lost 12 bases and the V segment lost 4 bases, leaving 12 bases of the junction unmatched. The CDR3 consists of 14 residues. Germline CDR1 is SGDLS and CDR2 is YYNGEE. The CDR3 loop is CASSPGQDLQDQYF. CDR3 sequence (DNA): TGTGCCAGCAGCCCGGGACAGGACCTACAGGATCAGTACTTC.

This clone has a single count. V is TRBV11-2 and J is TRBJ2-3, with 11 nucleotides matching TRBD2. V lost 5 bases and J lost 3; bases outside the gene matches: 7. CDR3 length equals 16 residues. Germline loops: CDR1 SGHAT, CDR2 FQNNGV. CDR3 residues: CASSPLSGRVTDTQYF. The CDR3 DNA reads TGTGCCAGCAGCCCCCTTAGCGGGAGGGTGACAGATACGCAGTATTTT.

This clone was observed a single time. The CDR3 reads CASSPDDRPVGEQYV. The CDR3, as DNA: TGTGCCAGCTCACCCGACGACAGGCCAGTCGGCGAGCAGTACGTC. The chain joins TRBV18 to TRBJ2-7; a possible D gene is TRBD1 (6 bases). From germline, CDR1 is KGHSH and CDR2 LQKENI. There are 15 residues in the CDR3. Deletions cut 3 bases from V and 6 bases from J, with 18 bases between.

The gene calls are TRBV27 and TRBJ2-7, with D possibly matching TRBD1 (6 bases). The CDR3 totals 12 residues. V dropped 5 bases and J dropped 6 bases, with 11 bases sitting between them. Germline CDR1 reads MNHEY; CDR2 reads SMNVEV (reference sequence). Here the CDR3 reads CASSPQGAEQYF. The CDR3 DNA follows: TGTGCCAGCAGTCCACAGGGAGCCGAGCAGTACTTC.

The chain has TRBV5-1 and TRBJ2-2; unclear D gene. The CDR3 sequence is 14 residues long. The germline gives CDR1 SGHRS, CDR2 YFSETQ. The ends were cut back, 4 bases at V and 2 bases at J, with 9 bases in the middle. The DNA for the CDR3 is TGCGCCAGCAGCAGAGACAAAAACACCGGGGAGCTGTTTTTT. Translated: CASSRDKNTGELFF. Full variable domain (rest looked up from reference TRBV5-1 and TRBJ2-2): KAGVTQTPRYLIKTRGQQVTLSCSPISGHRSVSWYQQTPGQGLQFLFEYFSETQRNKGNFPGRFSGRQFSNSRSEMNVSTLELGDSALYLCASSRDKNTGELFFGEGSRLTVL.

This chain joins TRBV15 and TRBJ2-1; the match to TRBD2 covers 8 bases. V trimming: 7 bases; J trimming: 7 bases; junction bases outside the gene matches: 6. Germline V CDR1 and CDR2: LNHNV, YYDKDF (reference sequence). The CDR3 is made up of 13 amino acids. The CDR3 sequence: CATTSGRGNEQFF. DNA for the CDR3: TGTGCCACCACGAGCGGGAGAGGAAATGAGCAGTTCTTC.

The chain couples TRBV3-1 (or the pseudogene TRBV3-2) to TRBJ1-1, with D possibly matching TRBD1 (5 bases). V was pared by 11 bases and J by 11 bases, with 18 bases between. CDR1 LGHDT and CDR2 YNNKEL come from the germline V gene (reference sequence). This CDR3 is built from 11 residues. The CDR3 here is CAVLRGGQAFF. The CDR3 bases are TGTGCCGTACTGAGGGGAGGCCAGGCTTTCTTT.

The sample holds one count of this clone. The chain carries TRBV12-3 or TRBV12-4 and TRBJ1-2, with 7 bases fitting TRBD1. This CDR3 region has 12 residues. The V and J ends lost 7 bases and 3 bases, in that order; junction bases with no gene match: 2. CDR3 DNA sequence: TGTGCCAGCACCGGGACAGACTATGGCTACACCTTC. It codes for CASTGTDYGYTF.

The gene calls are TRBV5-5 and TRBJ1-2; no definite D call. This CDR3 spans 14 amino acids. Trimming left V 0 bases short and J 3 bases short, with 9 bases between. The germline V gene has CDR1 SGHKS and CDR2 YYEKEE (reference sequence). The CDR3 sequence: CASSLGRDYYGYTF. As DNA, the CDR3 is TGTGCCAGCAGCTTGGGCAGAGACTACTATGGCTACACCTTC.

The chain is built from TRBV6-1 and TRBJ2-7, with D tentatively TRBD2 (6 bases). Trimming took off 1 base at V and 4 bases at J, with 17 bases between the two ends. Per germline, CDR1 MNHNS and CDR2 SASEGT. The CDR3 consists of 16 residues. DNA of the CDR3: TGTGCCAGCAGTGAAGTTTTCGGGCGGGGTGAATACGAGCAGTACTTC. Translating gives CASSEVFGRGEYEQYF.